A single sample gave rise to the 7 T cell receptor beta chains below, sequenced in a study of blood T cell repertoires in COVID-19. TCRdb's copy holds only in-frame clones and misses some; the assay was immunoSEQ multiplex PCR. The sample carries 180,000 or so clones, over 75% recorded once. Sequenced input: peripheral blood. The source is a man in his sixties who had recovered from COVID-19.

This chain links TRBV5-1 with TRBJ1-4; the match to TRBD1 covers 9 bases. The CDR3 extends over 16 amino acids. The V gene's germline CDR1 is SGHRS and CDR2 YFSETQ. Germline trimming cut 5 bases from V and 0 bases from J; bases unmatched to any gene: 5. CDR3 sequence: CASRSDRGATNEKLFF. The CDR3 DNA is TGCGCCAGCAGGTCGGACAGGGGCGCAACTAATGAAAAACTGTTTTTT.

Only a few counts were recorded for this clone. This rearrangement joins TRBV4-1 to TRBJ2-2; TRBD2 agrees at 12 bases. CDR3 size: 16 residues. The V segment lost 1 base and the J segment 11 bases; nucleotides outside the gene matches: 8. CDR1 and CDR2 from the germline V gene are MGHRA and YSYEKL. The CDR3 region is CASSQVLLAGGAELFF. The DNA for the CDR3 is TGCGCCAGCAGCCAAGTGTTACTAGCGGGGGGCGCCGAGCTGTTTTTT.

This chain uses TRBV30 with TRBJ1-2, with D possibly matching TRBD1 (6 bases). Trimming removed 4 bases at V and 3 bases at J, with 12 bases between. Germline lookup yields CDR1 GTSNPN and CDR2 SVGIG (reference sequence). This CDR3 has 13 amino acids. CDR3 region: CAWTDSSDYGYTF. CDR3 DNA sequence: TGTGCCTGGACGGACAGCTCAGACTATGGCTACACCTTC. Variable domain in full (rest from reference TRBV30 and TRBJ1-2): SQTIHQWPATLVQPVGSPLSLECTVEGTSNPNLYWYRQAAGRGLQLLFYSVGIGQISSEVPQNLSASRPQDRQFILSSKKLLLSDSGFYLCAWTDSSDYGYTFGSGTRLTVV.

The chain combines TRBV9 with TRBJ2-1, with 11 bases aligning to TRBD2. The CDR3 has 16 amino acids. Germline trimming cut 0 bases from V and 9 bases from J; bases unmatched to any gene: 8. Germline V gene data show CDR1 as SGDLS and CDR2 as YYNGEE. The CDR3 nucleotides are TGTGCCAGCAGCGTAGTAGGGACTAGCGGTGGCGGTGAGCAGTTCTTC. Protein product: CASSVVGTSGGGEQFF.

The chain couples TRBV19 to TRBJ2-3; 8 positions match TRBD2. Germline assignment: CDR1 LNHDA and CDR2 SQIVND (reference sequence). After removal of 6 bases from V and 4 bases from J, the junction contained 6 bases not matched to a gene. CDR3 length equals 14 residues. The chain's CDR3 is CASSGGAVADTQYF. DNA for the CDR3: TGTGCCAGTAGCGGGGGGGCGGTGGCAGATACGCAGTATTTT.

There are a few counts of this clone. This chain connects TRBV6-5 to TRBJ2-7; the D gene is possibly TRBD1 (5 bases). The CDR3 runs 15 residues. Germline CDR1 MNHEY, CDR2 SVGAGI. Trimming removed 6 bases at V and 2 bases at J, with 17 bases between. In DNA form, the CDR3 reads TGTGCCAGCAGGGACGACCAGGGCCCAGCCTACGAGCAGTACTTC. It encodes CASRDDQGPAYEQYF.

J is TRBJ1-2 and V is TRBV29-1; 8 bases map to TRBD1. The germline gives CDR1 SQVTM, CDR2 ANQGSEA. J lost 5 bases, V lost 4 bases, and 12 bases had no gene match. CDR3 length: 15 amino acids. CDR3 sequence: CSVGFPGDRRYGYTF. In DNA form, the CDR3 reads TGCAGCGTTGGATTCCCGGGGGACAGGCGTTATGGCTACACCTTC.